Below are 31 T cell receptor beta chains sequenced from a single sample in a study of vaccination effects on CD4 cells after COVID-19 (dated by TCRdb to the early 2020s). The library was prepared using the immunoSEQ multiplex PCR assay. TCRdb holds this immuneACCESS table with in-frame rearrangements only. Some clones are missing; in checked studies, unresolved V genes explain under half, and the rest has no known cause. The sample profile shows around 68,000 clones; approximately 80% of them were found once. 12% of the sample lies in the top ten. In the ViraFEST assay, PBMC were stimulated with viral peptide pools, and TCR sequencing was then used to find antigen-specific CD4+ T cell clonotypes based on their expansion. After less than 13 days of culture, CD4+ T cells were isolated with the EasySep CD4+ T cell isolation kit. Healthy vaccine recipients had no prior SARS-CoV-2 infection, confirmed by negative nucleocapsid antibodies before and after vaccination.

These receptors lack a known antigen. The source was CD4+ T cells from PBMCs cultured with SARS-CoV-2 spike peptides, collected before COVID-19 vaccination. The meaning of the sample's cell subset or site label: SARS-CoV-2 spike overlapping peptide pool stimulation. These receptors all stem from a human donor who received a COVID-19 vaccine.

The chain recombines TRBV5-1 with TRBJ1-1; D ambiguous. This CDR3 has 13 amino acids. V lost 4 bases to trimming and J lost 0 bases, with 7 bases between them. CDR1 and CDR2 (germline): SGHRS, YFSETQ. CDR3 loop: CASSPAMNTEAFF. The CDR3 region has the DNA TGCGCCAGCAGCCCAGCAATGAACACTGAAGCTTTCTTT. The full variable domain, rest sourced from reference TRBV5-1 and TRBJ1-1, is KAGVTQTPRYLIKTRGQQVTLSCSPISGHRSVSWYQQTPGQGLQFLFEYFSETQRNKGNFPGRFSGRQFSNSRSEMNVSTLELGDSALYLCASSPAMNTEAFFGQGTRLTVV.

V usage is TRBV7-9 and J usage is TRBJ1-1; D not resolved. Trimming removed 5 bases from V and 7 bases from J, with 14 bases in between. CDR1 and CDR2 (germline): SEHNR, FQNEAQ (reference sequence). The CDR3 length is 13 residues. The CDR3 sequence: CASSPRSPYEAFF. CDR3 coding DNA: TGTGCCAGCAGCCCACGTTCCCCCTATGAAGCTTTCTTT.

The chain combines TRBV29-1 with TRBJ1-2; possibly TRBD1 for D (5 bases). This CDR3 region has 13 residues. Germline V CDR1 and CDR2: SQVTM, ANQGSEA. Trimming took 4 bases from V and 8 from J, leaving 17 bases between them. The CDR3 DNA reads as TGCAGCGTTGGGGGCGGCCAAGTCAACGGCTACACCTTC. The encoded protein is CSVGGGQVNGYTF. The whole variable domain, filled in from reference TRBV29-1 and TRBJ1-2, reads SAVISQKPSRDICQRGTSLTIQCQVDSQVTMMFWYRQQPGQSLTLIATANQGSEATYESGFVIDKFPISRPNLTFSTLTVSNMSPEDSSIYLCSVGGGQVNGYTFGSGTRLTVV.

The chain couples TRBV7-8 to TRBJ2-2; no reliable D call. This CDR3 has 12 residues. The ends were cut back, 5 bases at V and 7 bases at J, with 8 bases in the middle. CDR1 is SGHVS, CDR2 FQNEAQ, per germline. Here the CDR3 reads CASSRRNGELFF. CDR3 nucleotide sequence: TGTGCCAGCAGCCGCCGCAACGGGGAGCTGTTTTTT. Filled out from reference TRBV7-8 and TRBJ2-2, the complete variable domain reads GAGVSQSPRYKVAKRGQDVALRCDPISGHVSLFWYQQALGQGPEFLTYFQNEAQLDKSGLPSDRFFAERPEGSVSTLKIQRTQQEDSAVYLCASSRRNGELFFGEGSRLTVL.

The chain joins TRBV6-5 to TRBJ1-2, with D maybe TRBD1 (6 bases). The CDR3 is 15 residues long. Trimming took off 4 bases at V and 7 bases at J, with 19 bases between the two ends. Germline assignment: CDR1 MNHEY and CDR2 SVGAGI. CDR3 sequence: CASSSTGGRRLGYTF. Here the CDR3 DNA reads TGTGCCAGCAGTTCCACGGGGGGCCGGAGGCTTGGCTACACCTTC.

V and J are TRBV19 and TRBJ2-5; D is possibly TRBD1 (5 bases). This CDR3 is 17 amino acids long. V shed 5 bases and J shed 4 bases, with 23 bases lying between them. The V gene's germline CDR1 is LNHDA and CDR2 SQIVND (reference sequence). The CDR3 sequence: CASSAFTGTPRGETQYF. The DNA for the CDR3 is TGTGCCAGTAGTGCCTTCACAGGTACCCCTAGGGGAGAGACCCAGTACTTC. Looking up the rest from reference TRBV19 and TRBJ2-5 gives the full variable domain: DGGITQSPKYLFRKEGQNVTLSCEQNLNHDAMYWYRQDPGQGLRLIYYSQIVNDFQKGDIAEGYSVSREKKESFPLTVTSAQKNPTAFYLCASSAFTGTPRGETQYFGPGTRLLVL.

The chain joins TRBV5-1 to TRBJ1-1; D not certain. CDR1 is SGHRS and CDR2 is YFSETQ in the germline V gene. This CDR3 spans 14 amino acids. Deletions cut 0 bases from V and 1 base from J, with 7 bases between. CDR3 sequence (DNA): TGCGCCAGCAGCTTGGGACCCTCGAACACTGAAGCTTTCTTT. The encoded protein is CASSLGPSNTEAFF.

The chain carries TRBV24-1 and TRBJ2-5; D gene uncertain. V gave up 2 bases and J gave up 1 base, with 16 bases separating them. CDR1 and CDR2 (germline): KGHDR, SFDVKD. The CDR3 sequence is 17 residues long. CDR3 nucleotide sequence: TGTGCCACCAGTGATTGGGCCGACCCGACAAGCCAAGAGACCCAGTACTTC. Translated: CATSDWADPTSQETQYF.

This clone was observed a handful of times. The V call is TRBV5-1, the J call TRBJ2-1, with TRBD1 matching over 8 bases. The CDR3 length is 15 residues. V was pared by 0 bases and J by 6 bases, with 5 bases of the junction left unmatched. In germline, CDR1 is SGHRS, CDR2 YFSETQ. The CDR3 DNA is TGCGCCAGCAGCTTGGAGGTGACAGGGGCCAATGAGCAGTTCTTC. It codes for CASSLEVTGANEQFF.

The V gene is TRBV18, the J gene TRBJ2-1; D perhaps matches TRBD1 (6 bases). This CDR3 comprises 13 residues. The V and J ends lost 4 bases and 9 bases respectively, with 13 bases between them. CDR1 and CDR2 (germline): KGHSH, LQKENI. The CDR3 DNA follows: TGTGCCAGCTCACTACAGGCCAGGGGTGAGCAGTTCTTC. Translated: CASSLQARGEQFF.

The rearrangement uses TRBV24-1 and TRBJ2-2; possible D gene TRBD2, 5 bases. Germline V lookup: CDR1 KGHDR, CDR2 SFDVKD. The CDR3 has 18 residues. The V end was cut by 3 bases, the J end by 3 bases, with 19 bases between. The CDR3 spells CATSDKAGTSGDTGELFF. The DNA for the CDR3 is TGTGCCACCAGTGATAAGGCGGGCACGTCTGGGGACACCGGGGAGCTGTTTTTT.

This sequence joins TRBV18 and TRBJ2-5; D gene uncertain. V was cut by 3 bases and J by 2 bases, with 13 bases left in between. This CDR3 has 15 amino acids. Looked up from germline, CDR1 is KGHSH and CDR2 is LQKENI. CDR3 nucleotides: TGTGCCAGCTCACCGCTAAGGGTGTCACAAGAGACCCAGTACTTC. As protein: CASSPLRVSQETQYF.

The CDR3 protein is CASSLGVAGPREKLFF. In DNA form, the CDR3 reads TGCGCCAGCAGCTTAGGTGTTGCAGGGCCTCGGGAAAAACTGTTTTTT. The rearrangement links TRBV5-1 to TRBJ1-4; a possible D gene is TRBD1 (5 bases). V gave up 2 bases and J gave up 8 bases, with 19 bases separating them. Germline values: CDR1 SGHRS, CDR2 YFSETQ. The CDR3 has 16 residues.

The rearrangement joins TRBV18 to TRBJ1-1; 8 bases agree with TRBD1. The germline CDR1 and CDR2 sequences are KGHSH and LQKENI. The V gene end was trimmed by 3 bases and the J gene end by 1 base; junction bases not matched to a gene: 1. The CDR3 loop spans 14 amino acids. This CDR3 reads CASSPDRGNTEAFF. In nucleotides, the CDR3 is TGTGCCAGCTCACCCGACAGGGGGAACACTGAAGCTTTCTTT.

The chain combines TRBV19 with TRBJ1-1, with D maybe TRBD1 (5 bases). This CDR3 region has 18 residues. V was shortened by 6 bases and J by 0 bases, with 23 bases between the two germline ends. The germline gives CDR1 LNHDA, CDR2 SQIVND (reference sequence). The CDR3 DNA follows: TGTGCCAGTAGCCTTCGGCCGGGGGTTTATAGGGTGAACACTGAAGCTTTCTTT. Protein product: CASSLRPGVYRVNTEAFF.

The J gene is TRBJ2-3, the V gene TRBV7-9; weak D call: TRBD2 (7 bases). Germline loops: CDR1 SEHNR, CDR2 FQNEAQ (reference sequence). CDR3 length: 17 amino acids. The V and J ends lost 5 bases and 0 bases respectively, with 18 bases between them. CDR3 nucleotide sequence: TGTGCCAGCAGCCCAAAGCGAGGGGGAGGGAGCACAGATACGCAGTATTTT. Amino acids: CASSPKRGGGSTDTQYF. Full variable domain (rest looked up from reference TRBV7-9 and TRBJ2-3): DTGVSQNPRHKITKRGQNVTFRCDPISEHNRLYWYRQTLGQGPEFLTYFQNEAQLEKSRLLSDRFSAERPKGSFSTLEIQRTEQGDSAMYLCASSPKRGGGSTDTQYFGPGTRLTVL.

The V and J genes are TRBV20-1 and TRBJ2-3, with D tentatively TRBD2 (5 bases). V lost 3 bases and J 4 bases, leaving 11 bases between the germline ends. Germline loops: CDR1 DFQATT, CDR2 SNEGSKA (reference sequence). CDR3 size: 13 residues. CDR3 nucleotide sequence: TGCAGTGCTAGTCTTTCCGGGGCAGATACGCAGTATTTT. Its translation: CSASLSGADTQYF.

J is TRBJ2-4 and V is TRBV7-2; TRBD1 is a possible D gene (6 bases). V was shortened by 3 bases and J by 0 bases, with 9 bases between the two germline ends. The V gene's germline CDR1 is SGHTA and CDR2 FQGNSA. This CDR3 contains 15 residues. CDR3 sequence reads: CASSFMGAAKNIQYF. The CDR3 nucleotides read TGTGCCAGCAGCTTTATGGGGGCAGCCAAAAACATTCAGTACTTC.

This chain links TRBV7-9 with TRBJ1-1, with TRBD1 identical over 7 bases. Germline trimming cut 8 bases from V and 4 bases from J; bases unmatched to any gene: 7. Germline V lookup: CDR1 SEHNR, CDR2 FQNEAQ (reference sequence). The CDR3 contains 13 residues. For the CDR3, the DNA is TGTGCCAGCTTAACAGGGGAGGGCACTGAAGCTTTCTTT. Translation: CASLTGEGTEAFF.

This clone was recorded a few times. V and J are TRBV5-4 and TRBJ2-1; D is ambiguous. The CDR3 extends over 14 amino acids. From germline, CDR1 is SGHNT and CDR2 YYREEE (reference sequence). Trimming left V 0 bases short and J 6 bases short, with 10 bases between. CDR3 sequence (DNA): TGTGCCAGCAGCTTGGCAGTAGATAGCAATGAGCAGTTCTTC. It translates to CASSLAVDSNEQFF.

The chain is built from TRBV5-1 and TRBJ1-1, with no clear D. CDR1 and CDR2 (germline): SGHRS, YFSETQ. Trimming left V 0 bases short and J 3 bases short, with 6 bases between. This CDR3 is built from 13 residues. The CDR3 reads CASSLASDTEAFF. As DNA, the CDR3 is TGCGCCAGCAGCTTGGCCAGTGACACTGAAGCTTTCTTT.

V gene TRBV7-2 combines with J gene TRBJ1-2; 10 nucleotides line up with TRBD1. J lost 3 bases, V lost 5 bases, and 6 bases had no gene match. This CDR3 region has 15 residues. CDR1 is SGHTA and CDR2 is FQGNSA in the germline V gene. CDR3 sequence reads: CASSGGTGVHYGYTF. Here the CDR3 DNA reads TGTGCCAGCAGCGGAGGGACAGGGGTACACTATGGCTACACCTTC.

The gene calls are TRBV4-1 and TRBJ1-5; perhaps TRBD1 as D (6 bases). V shed 3 bases and J shed 6 bases, with 9 bases lying between them. This CDR3 is built from 13 residues. Germline V gene data show CDR1 as MGHRA and CDR2 as YSYEKL. The DNA for the CDR3 is TGCGCCAGCAGCCAGGAGGGGGGTCAGCCCCAGCATTTT. Translated: CASSQEGGQPQHF.

The chain recombines TRBV19 with TRBJ2-1; D is ambiguous. V was shortened by 5 bases and J by 0 bases, with 5 bases between the two germline ends. CDR1 LNHDA and CDR2 SQIVND come from the germline V gene (reference sequence). CDR3 length: 13 residues. The DNA of the CDR3 is TGTGCCAGTAGTCGCAGCTCCTACAATGAGCAGTTCTTC. Translating gives CASSRSSYNEQFF.

The gene calls are TRBV3-1 (or the pseudogene TRBV3-2) and TRBJ2-5; D is possibly TRBD1 (6 bases). Germline CDR1 is LGHDT and CDR2 is YNNKEL (reference sequence). This CDR3 is 14 amino acids long. Trimming removed 4 bases from V and 1 base from J, with 10 bases in between. The CDR3 coding sequence is TGTGCCAGCAGCCCCCGGACAGTCCAAGAGACCCAGTACTTC. Amino acids: CASSPRTVQETQYF.

The chain recombines TRBV18 with TRBJ2-7; 7 bases line up with TRBD1. V lost 3 bases to trimming and J lost 3 bases; unmatched junction nucleotides: 2. This CDR3 has 13 amino acids. Germline V gene data show CDR1 as KGHSH and CDR2 as LQKENI. DNA of the CDR3: TGTGCCAGCTCACCGGGACAGAACTACGAGCAGTACGTC. Its translation is CASSPGQNYEQYV.

This rearrangement joins TRBV18 to TRBJ1-1; TRBD1 might be the D (6 bases). The CDR3 has 16 amino acids. V lost 0 bases, J lost 5 bases, and 16 bases lay in between. Germline loops: CDR1 KGHSH, CDR2 LQKENI. CDR3 region: CASSPPATGAWTEAFF. CDR3 nucleotides: TGTGCCAGCTCACCACCCGCCACGGGGGCGTGGACTGAAGCTTTCTTT.

The V and J genes are TRBV7-3 and TRBJ2-1, with 14 bases identical to TRBD2. Germline V gene sequence: CDR1 SGHTA, CDR2 FQGTGA. V lost 4 bases, J lost 6 bases, and 5 bases stayed unmatched. The CDR3 runs to 16 residues. The CDR3 is CASSSSGLAGANEQFF. As DNA, the CDR3 is TGTGCCAGCAGCTCCTCGGGACTAGCGGGGGCCAATGAGCAGTTCTTC.

The chain combines TRBV7-9 with TRBJ2-3; D gene uncertain. Germline assignment: CDR1 SEHNR and CDR2 FQNEAQ (reference sequence). The CDR3 spans 13 residues. V was shortened by 5 bases and J by 12 bases, with 18 bases between the two germline ends. CDR3: CASSLGRILTQYF. CDR3 sequence (DNA): TGTGCCAGCAGCCTAGGACGGATCCTTACTCAGTATTTT.

The chain joins TRBV7-2 to TRBJ1-3; D not resolved. Looked up from germline, CDR1 is SGHTA and CDR2 is FQGNSA. Trimming left V 2 bases short and J 1 base short, with 9 bases between. CDR3 length: 15 amino acids. The CDR3 region is CASSLSQLSGNTIYF. DNA of the CDR3: TGTGCCAGCAGCTTATCCCAGTTATCTGGAAACACCATATATTTT.

V usage is TRBV7-8 and J usage is TRBJ2-4; D is possibly TRBD1 (6 bases). The V and J ends lost 1 base and 2 bases respectively, with 12 bases between them. The CDR3 contains 16 residues. CDR1 and CDR2 from the germline V gene are SGHVS and FQNEAQ. CDR3 DNA: TGTGCCAGCAGCTTAGGTACAGGGATAACCAAAAACATTCAGTACTTC. Translated: CASSLGTGITKNIQYF. The full variable domain, its missing parts supplied by reference TRBV7-8 and TRBJ2-4, is GAGVSQSPRYKVAKRGQDVALRCDPISGHVSLFWYQQALGQGPEFLTYFQNEAQLDKSGLPSDRFFAERPEGSVSTLKIQRTQQEDSAVYLCASSLGTGITKNIQYFGAGTRLSVL.